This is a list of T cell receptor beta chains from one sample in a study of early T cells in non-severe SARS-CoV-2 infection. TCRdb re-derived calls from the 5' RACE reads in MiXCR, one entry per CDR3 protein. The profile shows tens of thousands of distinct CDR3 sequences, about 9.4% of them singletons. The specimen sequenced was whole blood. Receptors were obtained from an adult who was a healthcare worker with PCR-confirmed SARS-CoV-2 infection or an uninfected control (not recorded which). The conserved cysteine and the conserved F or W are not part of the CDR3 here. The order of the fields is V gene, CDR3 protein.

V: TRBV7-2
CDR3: ASSQNLAEAF

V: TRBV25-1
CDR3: ASSEWAQGSEKLF

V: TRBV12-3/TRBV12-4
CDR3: ASSRRGTGPEQY

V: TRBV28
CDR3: ASSLSAAGQETQY

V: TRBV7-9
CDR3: ASSPRNFEETQY

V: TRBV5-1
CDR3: ASSTASGTDTQY

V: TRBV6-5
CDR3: ASSYRGPRENLF

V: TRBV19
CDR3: ASSISGRTVTQY

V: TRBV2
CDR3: ASYDARTVEAF

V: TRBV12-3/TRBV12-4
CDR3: ASSAQGHTYQETQY

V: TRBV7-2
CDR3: ASSSPSYRGRSTQY

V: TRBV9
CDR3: ASSVGGTSYNEQF

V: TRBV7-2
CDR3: ASSLITGYNSPLH

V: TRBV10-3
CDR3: TISVAEGEQY

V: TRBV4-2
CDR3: ASSQVEDTQY

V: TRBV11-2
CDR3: ASSRTSGSSDIQY

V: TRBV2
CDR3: ASSPAGVTKNIQY

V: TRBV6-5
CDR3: ASSTPSPQTEYEQY

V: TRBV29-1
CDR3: SGLTEYNEQF

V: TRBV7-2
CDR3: ASSWRAGGPYEQY

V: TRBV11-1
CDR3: ASSSASGATDTQY

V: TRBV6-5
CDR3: ASSYQPSGANVLT

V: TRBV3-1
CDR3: ASSQKGTGNTGELF

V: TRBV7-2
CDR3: ASSLVGGRAPDTQY

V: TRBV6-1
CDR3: ASSSLAGGGEQF

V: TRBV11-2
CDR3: ASSFGQLTDTQY

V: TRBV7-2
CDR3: ASSRQGETQY

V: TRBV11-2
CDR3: ASSLVQAGGITDTQY

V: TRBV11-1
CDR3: ASSSDRASYEQY

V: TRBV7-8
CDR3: ASSLVGQANGYT

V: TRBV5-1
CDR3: ASSVDGVTEAF